This T cell receptor beta chain was identified during a study of shared clonotypes between healthy human individuals. Turning to this clone: Its antigen is not identified.

This CDR3 comprises 15 residues. CDR1 and CDR2 from the germline V gene are SEHNR and FQNEAQ (reference sequence). Findings and caveats of the study: Across subsets, estimated richness was generally greater for naive than for memory populations. Sampling covered nothing but blood. Tissue TCR repertoires likely differ from those found in blood.

Sequencing was at deep level. Several immunoSEQ plates received, in even portions, the genomic DNA of each subset. Some clones are missing from TCRdb's copy, which holds only in-frame ones; the method was immunoSEQ multiplex PCR. The sample includes hundreds of thousands of clones, approximately 95% seen only once; the top ten take 0.06%. The V and J genes are TRBV7-9 and TRBJ2-5, with D perhaps matching TRBD1 (6 bases). Judging by the DNA end, TRBJ2-7 fits better; the J call may be wrong. This clonotype was obtained from a woman aged 25 to 39 in good health. Sequenced sample: naive CD4+ T cells sorted from blood. Subset of the sample: CD45RA+ positively selected. The CDR3 sequence is CASSLGQGIFYEQYF. In DNA form, the CDR3 reads TGTGCCAGCAGCTTAGGGCAGGGGATCTTCTACGAGCAGTACTTC.